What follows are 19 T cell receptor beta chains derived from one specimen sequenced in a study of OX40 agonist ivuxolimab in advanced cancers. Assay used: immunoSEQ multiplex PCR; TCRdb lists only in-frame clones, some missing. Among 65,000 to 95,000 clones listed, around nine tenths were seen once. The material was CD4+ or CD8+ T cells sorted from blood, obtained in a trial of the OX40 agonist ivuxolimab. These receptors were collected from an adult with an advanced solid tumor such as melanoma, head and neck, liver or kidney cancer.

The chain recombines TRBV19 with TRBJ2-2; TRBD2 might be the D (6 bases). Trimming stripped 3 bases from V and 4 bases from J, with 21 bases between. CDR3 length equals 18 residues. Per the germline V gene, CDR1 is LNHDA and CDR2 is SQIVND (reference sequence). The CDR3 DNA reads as TGTGCCAGTAGTATTCACCCCCAGCGGGCAAGGGGCACCGGGGAGCTGTTTTTT. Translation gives CASSIHPQRARGTGELFF.

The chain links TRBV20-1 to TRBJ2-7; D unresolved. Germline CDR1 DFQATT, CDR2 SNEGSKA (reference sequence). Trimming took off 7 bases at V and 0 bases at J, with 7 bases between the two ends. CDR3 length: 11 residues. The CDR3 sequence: CSGARSYEQYF. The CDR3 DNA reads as TGCAGTGGGGCGCGCTCCTACGAGCAGTACTTC.

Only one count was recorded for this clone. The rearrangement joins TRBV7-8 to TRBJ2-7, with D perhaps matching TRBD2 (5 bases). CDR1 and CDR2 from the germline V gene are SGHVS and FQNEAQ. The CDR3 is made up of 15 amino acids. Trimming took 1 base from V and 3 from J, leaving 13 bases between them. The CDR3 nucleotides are TGTGCCAGCAGCTTAGAGCTTAGTGGGAGCTACGAGCAGTACTTC. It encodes CASSLELSGSYEQYF.

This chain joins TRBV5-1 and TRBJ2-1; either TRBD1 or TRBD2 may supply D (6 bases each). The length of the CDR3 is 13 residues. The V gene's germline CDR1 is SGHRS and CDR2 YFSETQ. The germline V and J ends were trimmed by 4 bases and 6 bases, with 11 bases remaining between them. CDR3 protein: CASSPRGANEQFF. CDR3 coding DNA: TGCGCCAGCAGCCCGAGGGGGGCCAATGAGCAGTTCTTC.

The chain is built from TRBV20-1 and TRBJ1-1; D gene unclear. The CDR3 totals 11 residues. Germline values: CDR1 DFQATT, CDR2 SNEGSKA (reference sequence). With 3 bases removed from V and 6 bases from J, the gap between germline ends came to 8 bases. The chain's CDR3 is CSASWGSEAFF. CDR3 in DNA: TGCAGTGCTAGTTGGGGTTCTGAAGCTTTCTTT.

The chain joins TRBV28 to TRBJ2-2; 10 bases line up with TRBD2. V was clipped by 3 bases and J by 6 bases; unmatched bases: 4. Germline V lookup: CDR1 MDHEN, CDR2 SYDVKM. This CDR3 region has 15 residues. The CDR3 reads CASSFTSGMAGELFF. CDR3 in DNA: TGTGCCAGCAGTTTTACTAGCGGGATGGCCGGGGAGCTGTTTTTT.

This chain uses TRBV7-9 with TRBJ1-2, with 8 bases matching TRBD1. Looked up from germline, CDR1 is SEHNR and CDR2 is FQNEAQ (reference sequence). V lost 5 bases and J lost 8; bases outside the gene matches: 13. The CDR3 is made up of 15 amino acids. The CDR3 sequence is CASSQWDRPSWGYTF. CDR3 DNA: TGTGCCAGCAGCCAATGGGACAGGCCGTCGTGGGGCTACACCTTC.

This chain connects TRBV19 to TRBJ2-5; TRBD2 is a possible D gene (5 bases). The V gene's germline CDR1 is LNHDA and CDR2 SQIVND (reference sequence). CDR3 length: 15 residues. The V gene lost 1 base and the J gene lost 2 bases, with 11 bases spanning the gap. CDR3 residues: CASSIASPGQETQYF. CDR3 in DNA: TGTGCCAGTAGTATAGCTAGTCCGGGGCAAGAGACCCAGTACTTC.

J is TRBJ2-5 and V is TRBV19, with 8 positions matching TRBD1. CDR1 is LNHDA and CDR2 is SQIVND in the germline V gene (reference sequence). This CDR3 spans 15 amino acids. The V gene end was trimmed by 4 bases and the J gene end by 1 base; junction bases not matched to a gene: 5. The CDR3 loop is CASSTGQGPQETQYF. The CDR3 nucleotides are TGTGCCAGTAGTACTGGACAGGGACCCCAAGAGACCCAGTACTTC.

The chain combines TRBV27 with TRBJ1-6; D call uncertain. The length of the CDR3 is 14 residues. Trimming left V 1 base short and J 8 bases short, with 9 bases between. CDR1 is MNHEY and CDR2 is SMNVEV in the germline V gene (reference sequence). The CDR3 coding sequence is TGTGCCAGCAGTTTATTAAGAGGCGATTCACCCCTCCACTTT. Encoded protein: CASSLLRGDSPLHF.

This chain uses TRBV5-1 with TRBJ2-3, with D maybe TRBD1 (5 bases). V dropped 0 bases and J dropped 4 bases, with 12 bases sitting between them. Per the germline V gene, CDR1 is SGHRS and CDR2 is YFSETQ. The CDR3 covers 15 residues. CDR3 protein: CASSLAGRAPDTQYF. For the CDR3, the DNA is TGCGCCAGCAGCTTGGCTGGCAGGGCCCCAGATACGCAGTATTTT.

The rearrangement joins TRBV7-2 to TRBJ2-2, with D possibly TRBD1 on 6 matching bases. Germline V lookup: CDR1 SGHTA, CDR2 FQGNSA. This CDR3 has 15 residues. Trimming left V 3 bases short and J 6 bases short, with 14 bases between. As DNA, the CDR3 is TGTGCCAGCAGCTTCCAGGGGCTAGAGGCCGGGGAGCTGTTTTTT. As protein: CASSFQGLEAGELFF. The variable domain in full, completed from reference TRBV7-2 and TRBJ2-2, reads GAGVSQSPSNKVTEKGKDVELRCDPISGHTALYWYRQSLGQGLEFLIYFQGNSAPDKSGLPSDRFSAERTGGSVSTLTIQRTQQEDSAVYLCASSFQGLEAGELFFGEGSRLTVL.

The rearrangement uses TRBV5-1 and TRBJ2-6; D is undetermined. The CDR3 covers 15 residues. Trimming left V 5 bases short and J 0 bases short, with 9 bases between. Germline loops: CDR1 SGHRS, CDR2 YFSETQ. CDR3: CASRGRVSGANVLTF. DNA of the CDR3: TGCGCCAGCAGGGGAAGGGTCTCTGGGGCCAACGTCCTGACTTTC.

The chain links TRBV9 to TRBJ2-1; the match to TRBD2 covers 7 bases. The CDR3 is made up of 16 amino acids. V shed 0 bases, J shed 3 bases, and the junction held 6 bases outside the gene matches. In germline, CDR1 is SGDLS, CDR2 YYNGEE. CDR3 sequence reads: CASSVVSGGGYNEQFF. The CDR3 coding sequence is TGTGCCAGCAGCGTAGTTTCGGGAGGAGGCTACAATGAGCAGTTCTTC.

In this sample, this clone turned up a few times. In DNA form, the CDR3 reads TGTGCCAGCAGCCCCCTACAGGGTTTAGCAGATACGCAGTATTTT. It translates to CASSPLQGLADTQYF. The chain uses TRBV7-3 and TRBJ2-3, with D possibly being TRBD1 (6 bases). V gave up 5 bases and J gave up 4 bases, with 16 bases separating them. The CDR3 length is 15 residues. Germline V gene data show CDR1 as SGHTA and CDR2 as FQGTGA.

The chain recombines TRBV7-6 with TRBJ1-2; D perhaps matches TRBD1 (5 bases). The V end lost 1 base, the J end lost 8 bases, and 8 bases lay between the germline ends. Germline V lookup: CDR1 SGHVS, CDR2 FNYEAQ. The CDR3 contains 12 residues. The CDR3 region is CASSLDTGGYTF. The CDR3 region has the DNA TGTGCCAGCAGCTTAGATACAGGAGGCTACACCTTC.

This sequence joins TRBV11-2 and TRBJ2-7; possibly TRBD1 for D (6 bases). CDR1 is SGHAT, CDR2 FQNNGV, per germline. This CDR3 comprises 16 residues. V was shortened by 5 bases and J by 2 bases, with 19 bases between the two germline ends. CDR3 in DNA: TGTGCCAGCAGCCAAGGACAGCCAAAAGTGACCTACGAGCAGTACTTC. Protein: CASSQGQPKVTYEQYF.

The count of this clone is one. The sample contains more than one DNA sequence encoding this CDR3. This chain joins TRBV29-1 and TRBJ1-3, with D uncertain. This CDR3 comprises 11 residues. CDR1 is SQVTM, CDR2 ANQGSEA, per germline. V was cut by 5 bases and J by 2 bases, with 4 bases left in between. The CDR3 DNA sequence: TGCAGCGTTCGGACTGGAAACACCATATATTTT. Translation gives CSVRTGNTIYF.

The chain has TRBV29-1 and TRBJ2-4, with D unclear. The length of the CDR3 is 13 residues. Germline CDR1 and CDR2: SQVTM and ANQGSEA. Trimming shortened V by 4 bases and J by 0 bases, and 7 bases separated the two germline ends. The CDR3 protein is CSVATIAKNIQYF. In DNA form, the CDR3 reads TGCAGCGTTGCAACAATAGCCAAAAACATTCAGTACTTC.